This T cell receptor (beta chain) derives from a study of PD-1 blockade in classical Hodgkin lymphoma. TCRdb's table, derived via immunoSEQ multiplex PCR, lists solely in-frame clones and lacks some. In the table there are roughly 140,000 clones, around 73% of which are singletons. Study observations and caveats: The causes of the repertoire differences, possibly disease activity or prior therapy, remain undefined.

Details on this clone: Antigen: not known.

Trimming took 4 bases from V and 1 from J, leaving 10 bases between them. The germline CDR1 and CDR2 sequences are SQVTM and ANQGSEA. This CDR3 comprises 13 residues. All the patients suffered relapse after autologous stem cell transplantation, and brentuximab vedotin exposure differed. Best response was recorded as complete response, partial response or progressive disease. Sequences were derived from peripheral blood mononuclear cells (PBMCs), sampled before the second cycle of nivolumab. The chain has TRBV29-1 and TRBJ1-1; D unclear. The clonotype comes from a human donor with classical Hodgkin lymphoma. CDR3 residues: CSVGDGPNTEAFF. CDR3 nucleotide sequence: TGCAGCGTTGGTGACGGTCCGAACACTGAAGCTTTCTTT.